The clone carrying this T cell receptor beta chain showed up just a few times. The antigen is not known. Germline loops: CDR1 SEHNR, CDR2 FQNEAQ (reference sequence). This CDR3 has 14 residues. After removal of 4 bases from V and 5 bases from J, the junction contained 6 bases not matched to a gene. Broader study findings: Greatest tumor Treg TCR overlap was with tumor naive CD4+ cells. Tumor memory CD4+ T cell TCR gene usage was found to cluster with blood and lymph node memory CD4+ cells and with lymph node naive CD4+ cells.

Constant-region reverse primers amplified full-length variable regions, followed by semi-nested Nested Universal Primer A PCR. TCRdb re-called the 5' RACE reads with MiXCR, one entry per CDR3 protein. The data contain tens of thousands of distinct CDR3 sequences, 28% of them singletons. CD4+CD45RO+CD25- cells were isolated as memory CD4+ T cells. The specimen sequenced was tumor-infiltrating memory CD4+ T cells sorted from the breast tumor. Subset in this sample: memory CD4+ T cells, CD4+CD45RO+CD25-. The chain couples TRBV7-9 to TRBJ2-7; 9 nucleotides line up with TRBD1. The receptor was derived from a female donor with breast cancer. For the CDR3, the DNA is TGTGCCAGCAGCTCCGCCGGGACAGGGAACGAGCAGTACTTC. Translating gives CASSSAGTGNEQYF.